Listed below are T cell receptor beta chains from one sample, sequenced in a study of CD8 T cells in ankylosing spondylitis. TCRdb re-derived calls from the 5' RACE reads in MiXCR, one entry per CDR3 protein. This sample has 450,000 to 550,000 distinct CDR3 sequences, with over 4% found just once. Sequencing was performed on blood, either unsorted or a sorted T cell fraction (not recorded which). These TCRs come from a male donor with ankylosing spondylitis. Both conserved end residues are part of each CDR3. Each record gives: CDR3 length, J gene, V gene, CDR3 protein.

>15|TRBJ2-2|TRBV5-1
CASRAAGGDTGELFF
>15|TRBJ1-2|TRBV6-1
CASSKDRSTNYGYTF
>16|TRBJ1-3|TRBV4-3
CASSQVVIGSGNTIYF
>14|TRBJ1-2|TRBV5-1
CASSSSGQNYGYTF
>14|TRBJ2-5|TRBV24-1
CATNPGGAEETQYF
>15|TRBJ1-4|TRBV4-2
CASSQDQNLGEKLFF
>13|TRBJ1-1|TRBV3-1
CASSQDPTGGAFF
>16|TRBJ2-1|TRBV24-1
CATSDGTSGRVLGQFF
>15|TRBJ2-2|TRBV28
CASLSGTLFTGELFF
>14|TRBJ1-1|TRBV6-2/TRBV6-3
CASSYSGGGTEAFF
>18|TRBJ2-5|TRBV15
CATSRVTGRGGRWETQYF
>12|TRBJ2-3|TRBV30
CAWRGGGDTQYF
>15|TRBJ2-1|TRBV6-2/TRBV6-3
CASSQAGGPWNEQFF
>14|TRBJ1-5|TRBV6-2/TRBV6-3
CASSYTGTRQPQHF
>16|TRBJ2-7|TRBV5-1
CASSLEPGQGGYEQYF
>13|TRBJ1-2|TRBV15
CATHAGGGLGYTF
>13|TRBJ1-2|TRBV6-1
CASTAGRLGGYTF
>14|TRBJ1-1|TRBV20-1
CSARSTLQDTEAFF
>14|TRBJ2-7|TRBV3-1
CASSQGTPLGEQYF
>15|TRBJ2-7|TRBV7-9
CASSLDLAGVDEQYF
>17|TRBJ1-5|TRBV27
CASSFSPGTGGNQPQHF
>17|TRBJ2-3|TRBV4-3
CASSQDGGGSSTDTQYF